These 5 T cell receptor beta chains were all obtained from the same sample, sequenced in a study of CXCR3 chemokines and chemotherapy response in bladder cancer. TCRdb recomputed calls from the PCR reads with MiXCR, one row per CDR3 protein. The profile shows 8,000 to 10,000 distinct CDR3 sequences, 23% of them singletons. This sample was taken from a patient whose treatment included neoadjuvant chemotherapy. These receptors were obtained from a human donor with bladder cancer that did not respond to neoadjuvant chemotherapy.

This chain uses TRBV20-1 with TRBJ2-2; TRBD1 agrees at 8 bases. This CDR3 region has 15 residues. The V gene end was trimmed by 8 bases and the J gene end by 3 bases; junction bases not matched to a gene: 11. Germline CDR1 reads DFQATT; CDR2 reads SNEGSKA (reference sequence). CDR3 nucleotide sequence: TGCAGTTGCCTACCGGGACAGGACTACACCGGGGAGCTGTTTTTT. It yields the protein CSCLPGQDYTGELFF.

A note on this clonotype: This likely stems from a read error, as it lies one base from a far larger clone. The genes are TRBV6-6 and TRBJ2-3; the D gene is possibly TRBD1 (5 bases). Trimming took off 7 bases at V and 4 bases at J, with 12 bases between the two ends. CDR3 length equals 13 residues. In germline, CDR1 is MNHNY, CDR2 SVGAGI (reference sequence). CDR3 nucleotides: TGTGCCAGCAAGACCGAAGGGGCAGATACGCAGTATTTT. Its protein product is CASKTEGADTQYF.

This clonotype is categorized as medium-sized (0.01 to 0.1%). The chain links TRBV28 to TRBJ1-1; D possibly corresponds to TRBD1 (6 bases). Trimming shortened V by 1 base and J by 2 bases, and 14 bases separated the two germline ends. The CDR3 is 16 amino acids. Germline V CDR1 and CDR2: MDHEN, SYDVKM. The CDR3 DNA is TGTGCCAGCAGTTTATTAGGGGGAGGGGTAAACACTGAAGCTTTCTTT. It codes for CASSLLGGGVNTEAFF.

The table lists this clonotype with a few counts. The CDR3 reads CSGLKEKGNQPQHF. The CDR3 bases are TGCAGTGGTCTCAAAGAGAAGGGGAATCAGCCCCAGCATTTT. The rearrangement uses TRBV20-1 and TRBJ1-5; weak D call: TRBD1 (5 bases). CDR1 is DFQATT and CDR2 is SNEGSKA in the germline V gene (reference sequence). The length of the CDR3 is 14 residues. The ends were cut back, 7 bases at V and 4 bases at J, with 17 bases in the middle.

This clonotype was recorded many times. The chain combines TRBV6-5 with TRBJ2-7, with a possible D match to TRBD2 (6 bases). Germline V gene data show CDR1 as MNHEY and CDR2 as SVGAGI. The V gene lost 2 bases and the J gene lost 3 bases, with 17 bases spanning the gap. The CDR3 covers 16 residues. The CDR3 protein is CASSYGTRGARYEQYF. The CDR3 DNA reads as TGTGCCAGCAGTTACGGCACGCGGGGCGCGCGCTACGAGCAGTACTTC.